This T cell receptor (beta chain) was profiled in a study of shared clonotypes between healthy human individuals. V lost 4 bases and J lost 1, with 11 bases in between. The CDR3 contains 15 residues. Germline V gives CDR1 SGHNT, CDR2 YYREEE (reference sequence). This clone was observed a single time. Sequencing was performed with immunoSEQ multiplex PCR; in TCRdb, only in-frame clones are kept and a portion is missing. The profile shows millions of clones, approximately 93% of them singletons. V gene TRBV5-4 combines with J gene TRBJ2-2, with TRBD2 as a possible D gene (5 bases). The TCR comes from a man aged 18-30 years in good health. Some clones in this sample may be carry-over from other donors' samples. The sequenced sample was naive CD4+ T cells from PBMCs. Subset noted: CD45RA+ positively selected. This chain's CDR3 is CASSPSGLNTGELFF. CDR3 in DNA: TGTGCCAGCAGCCCAAGCGGTCTGAACACCGGGGAGCTGTTTTTT.